The present T cell receptor (beta chain) was sequenced within a study of shared clonotypes between healthy human individuals. Germline CDR1 SGHNT, CDR2 YYREEE (reference sequence). The CDR3 extends over 13 amino acids. The donors, healthy adults who were HIV-negative, had experienced no recent acute infections or vaccinations. Produced via immunoSEQ multiplex PCR; TCRdb's table is partial and in-frame only. There are millions of clones in the sample; 85% to 95% occur only once, and roughly 0.15% lies in the top ten. To note about this clone: The antigen remains unidentified.

General study points: On the whole, naive subsets had larger estimated richness than memory subsets had. Clonotypes which were not shared had lower generation probabilities than clonotypes that all four donors shared.

Sequencing was done on a sample of naive CD4+ T cells sorted from blood. Indicated subset: CD45RA+ positively selected. The sequence derives from a man aged 18 to 29 in good health. V is TRBV5-4 and J is TRBJ1-1; D gene ambiguous. CDR3 nucleotides: TGTGCAATTAGTCGGCCCACGAACACTGAAGCTTTCTTT. As protein: CAISRPTNTEAFF. The full variable domain, rest sourced from reference TRBV5-4 and TRBJ1-1, is ETGVTQSPTHLIKTRGQQVTLRCSSQSGHNTVSWYQQALGQGPQFIFQYYREEENGRGNFPPRFSGLQFPNYSSELNVNALELDDSALYLCAISRPTNTEAFFGQGTRLTVV.